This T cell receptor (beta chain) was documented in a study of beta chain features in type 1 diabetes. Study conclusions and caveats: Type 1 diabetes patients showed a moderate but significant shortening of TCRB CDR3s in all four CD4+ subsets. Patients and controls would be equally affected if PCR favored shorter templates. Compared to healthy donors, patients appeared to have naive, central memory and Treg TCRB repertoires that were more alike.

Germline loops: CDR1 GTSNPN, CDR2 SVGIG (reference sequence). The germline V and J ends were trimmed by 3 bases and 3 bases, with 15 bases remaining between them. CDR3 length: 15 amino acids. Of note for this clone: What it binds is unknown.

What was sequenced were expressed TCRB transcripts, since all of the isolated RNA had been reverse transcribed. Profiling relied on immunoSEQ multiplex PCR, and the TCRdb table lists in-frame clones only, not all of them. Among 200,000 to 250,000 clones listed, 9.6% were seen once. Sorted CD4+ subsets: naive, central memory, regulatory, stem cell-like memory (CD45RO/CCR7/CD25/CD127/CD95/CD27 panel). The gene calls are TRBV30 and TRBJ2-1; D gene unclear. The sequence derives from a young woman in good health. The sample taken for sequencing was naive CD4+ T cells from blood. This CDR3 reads CAWRKDTHLYNEQFF. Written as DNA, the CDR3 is TGTGCCTGGAGGAAAGACACCCACCTCTACAATGAGCAGTTCTTC. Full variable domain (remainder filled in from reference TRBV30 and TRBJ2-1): SQTIHQWPATLVQPVGSPLSLECTVEGTSNPNLYWYRQAAGRGLQLLFYSVGIGQISSEVPQNLSASRPQDRQFILSSKKLLLSDSGFYLCAWRKDTHLYNEQFFGPGTRLTVL.